This T cell receptor beta chain was recovered during a study of response to subunit inactivated influenza vaccine. Study outcomes and limitations: The study's authors posited that every seasonal influenza vaccination enlists few new T cells.

The V and J ends lost 4 bases and 5 bases respectively, with 19 bases between them. The V gene's germline CDR1 is SGDLS and CDR2 YYNGEE. The CDR3 is 16 amino acids. A word on this clonotype: The antigen remains undetermined.

TCRdb reprocessed the RT-PCR reads with MiXCR, giving one entry per CDR3 protein. Of a few hundred thousand distinct CDR3 sequences in the sample, 20% to 25% were seen once. This specimen consisted of PBMCs from blood, obtained less than 22 months after vaccination. The receptor was isolated from a man aged 50-75 years who received an inactivated influenza vaccine. The gene calls are TRBV9 and TRBJ2-1; weak D call: TRBD2 (5 bases). The CDR3 sequence is CASSSGPTMGNNEQFF. CDR3 sequence (DNA): TGTGCCAGCAGCTCCGGACCGACTATGGGTAACAATGAGCAGTTCTTC.